This note documents a single TCR beta chain sequence. In the authors' methods: Reference gene primers were amplified, and this amplification served to estimate nucleated cell counts. Libraries were prepared by immunoSEQ multiplex PCR; TCRdb keeps only in-frame clonotypes and omits some of them. D and trimming were read from the DNA, whereas the V and J calls and clone size are those reported in that table. The sample consists of roughly 53,000 clones, about 88% of them appearing once. The data derive from a study of blood T cell repertoires in COVID-19. Study at large: Acute and convalescent COVID-19 samples came from the United States, Italy and Spain. T cells, B-cell-depleted T cells, or PBMCs provided the cDNA or gDNA that served as material.

This CDR3 has 14 amino acids. Germline values: CDR1 SQVTM, CDR2 ANQGSEA. J was trimmed by 5 bases and V by 1 base; bases with no gene match: 6. The specimen was peripheral blood. This receptor was obtained from a man aged 40-49 years with active COVID-19. The chain employs TRBV29-1 and TRBJ1-2, with 8 bases lining up with TRBD1. The CDR3 spells CSVEVAGQEYGYTF. In DNA form, the CDR3 reads TGCAGCGTTGAAGTGGCGGGACAGGAGTATGGCTACACCTTC.